This T cell receptor beta chain was identified in a study of PD-1 blockade in classical Hodgkin lymphoma. Study context: Patients were given intravenous nivolumab, 3 mg/kg, every 2 weeks.

The CDR3 totals 12 residues. Germline CDR1 GTSNPN, CDR2 SVGIG (reference sequence). V dropped 0 bases and J dropped 8 bases, with 8 bases sitting between them. TCRdb's table, derived via immunoSEQ multiplex PCR, lists solely in-frame clones and lacks some. This table has several thousand clones, around four fifths appearing once. Every patient was affected by relapse after autologous stem cell transplantation, while exposure to brentuximab vedotin was not uniform. Thawed PBMCs yielded CD4+ T cells through magnetic negative selection. Under best response, outcomes were complete response, partial response or progressive disease.

The receptor comes from a human donor with classical Hodgkin lymphoma. The starting material was CD4+ T cells from blood, obtained at baseline. The rearrangement uses TRBV30 and TRBJ1-5; D is unresolved. CDR3: CAWSVLQKPQHF. CDR3 nucleotides: TGTGCCTGGAGTGTACTTCAGAAGCCCCAGCATTTT. Based on the CDR3 plus reference TRBV30 and TRBJ1-5, the full variable domain is SQTIHQWPATLVQPVGSPLSLECTVEGTSNPNLYWYRQAAGRGLQLLFYSVGIGQISSEVPQNLSASRPQDRQFILSSKKLLLSDSGFYLCAWSVLQKPQHFGDGTRLSIL.